The rows below give T cell receptor beta chains drawn from one sample of a study of neoadjuvant nivolumab and ipilimumab in lung cancer. Repertoires were generated with immunoSEQ multiplex PCR, while TCRdb's copy carries only in-frame clones and drops some. This table holds more than 10,000 clones, about two thirds found once. The sequencing used peripheral blood, collected after neoadjuvant nivolumab, alone or with ipilimumab, at or shortly before surgery. The receptors come from an adult with non-small cell lung cancer. Both conserved end residues are part of each CDR3. The D gene is left open where the match is weak. Where a row states a size, it is once, few, many or the class of an expanded clone; other rows omit it.

D gene,clone size,J gene,V gene,CDR3 protein,CDR3 DNA
TRBD2,medium-sized,TRBJ2-7,TRBV7-3,CASSFKAGKTYEQYF,TGTGCCAGCAGCTTTAAAGCGGGAAAAACCTACGAGCAGTACTTC
TRBD2,few,TRBJ2-7,TRBV6-5,CASSYGTSGTREQYF,TGTGCCAGCAGTTACGGGACTAGCGGGACGCGCGAGCAGTACTTC
TRBD2,.,TRBJ2-3,TRBV5-5,CASSLAGDTDTQYF,TGTGCCAGCAGCCTAGCGGGAGATACAGATACGCAGTATTTT
TRBD1,.,TRBJ1-2,TRBV25-1,CASSRPGTGGNGYTF,TGTGCCAGCAGCCGTCCCGGGACAGGGGGTAATGGCTACACCTTC
TRBD1,.,TRBJ1-2,TRBV4-1,CASSQGQGRIRGYTF,TGCGCCAGCAGCCAAGGACAGGGAAGAATTCGTGGCTACACCTTC
.,few,TRBJ1-1,TRBV7-2,CASSSQGPGTEAFF,TGTGCCAGCAGCTCTCAGGGTCCGGGCACTGAAGCTTTCTTT
.,.,TRBJ1-2,TRBV29-1,CSFEVGGGYTF,TGCAGCTTTGAAGTGGGGGGAGGCTACACCTTC
.,.,TRBJ2-7,TRBV18,CASSPEQEDEQYF,TGTGCCAGCTCACCGGAACAGGAAGACGAGCAGTACTTC
.,.,TRBJ2-5,TRBV5-1,CASSMAVEETQYF,TGCGCCAGCAGCATGGCGGTGGAAGAGACCCAGTACTTC
.,.,TRBJ2-3,TRBV5-1,CASSRDGTDTQYF,TGCGCCAGCAGCCGTGATGGCACAGATACGCAGTATTTT
.,.,TRBJ1-1,TRBV5-1,CASSLAGSGNTEAFF,TGCGCCAGCAGCTTGGCCGGTTCGGGGAATACTGAAGCTTTCTTT
TRBD1,.,TRBJ2-7,TRBV5-1,CASSAGGTVRPYEQYF,TGCGCCAGCAGCGCCGGTGGGACAGTACGACCCTACGAGCAGTACTTC
.,.,TRBJ1-1,TRBV5-1,CASSSPQGWDTEAFF,TGCGCCAGCAGCTCACCACAGGGATGGGACACTGAAGCTTTCTTT
TRBD1,few,TRBJ2-7,TRBV4-1,CASSLRQGSSYEQYF,TGCGCCAGCAGCCTCCGACAGGGGAGCTCCTACGAGCAGTACTTC
.,once,TRBJ1-1,TRBV20-1,CSGEAFTEAFF,TGCAGTGGGGAGGCCTTCACTGAAGCTTTCTTT
.,.,TRBJ2-7,TRBV7-2,CASSLVGASLSYEQYF,TGTGCCAGCAGCCTGGTGGGGGCCTCTCTCTCCTACGAGCAGTACTTC
.,once,TRBJ2-7,TRBV20-1,CSARGGYEQYF,TGCAGTGCTAGAGGAGGCTACGAGCAGTACTTC
.,.,TRBJ2-7,TRBV29-1,CSVGYNRDEQYF,TGCAGCGTTGGGTACAACAGGGACGAGCAGTACTTC
TRBD2,.,TRBJ2-7,TRBV7-2,CASSLGGTGKSYEQYF,TGTGCCAGCAGCTTGGGAGGGACGGGGAAATCCTACGAGCAGTACTTC
.,.,TRBJ2-6,TRBV18,CASSPVVAPSGANVLTF,TGTGCCAGCTCACCCGTTGTCGCTCCCTCTGGGGCCAACGTCCTGACTTTC
.,.,TRBJ2-7,TRBV7-2,CASSLEDSYEQYF,TGTGCCAGCAGCTTAGAGGACAGTTACGAGCAGTACTTC
.,.,TRBJ1-4,TRBV5-1,CASSLVPDNEKLFF,TGCGCCAGCAGCTTGGTTCCCGATAATGAAAAACTGTTTTTT
TRBD1,.,TRBJ2-5,TRBV18,CASSPRQGRQETQYF,TGTGCCAGCTCACCCCGACAGGGACGACAAGAGACCCAGTACTTC
TRBD1,.,TRBJ2-5,TRBV6-1,CASSGDRGQETQYF,TGTGCCAGCAGTGGGGACAGGGGCCAAGAGACCCAGTACTTC
.,few,TRBJ2-2,TRBV6-4,CASSDSAANTGELFF,TGTGCCAGCAGTGACTCGGCAGCTAACACCGGGGAGCTGTTTTTT
.,.,TRBJ2-7,TRBV9,CASSASGTPLAYEQYF,TGTGCCAGCAGCGCTTCCGGGACCCCACTGGCCTACGAGCAGTACTTC
.,.,TRBJ2-1,TRBV6-5,CASSALQSYNEQFF,TGTGCCAGCAGCGCCCTCCAGTCTTACAATGAGCAGTTCTTC
.,.,TRBJ2-5,TRBV2,CASSGAETQYF,TGTGCCAGCAGTGGGGCAGAGACCCAGTACTTC
.,.,TRBJ1-4,TRBV29-1,CSVDLSRGGMLFF,TGCAGCGTTGATTTATCCCGGGGCGGTATGCTGTTTTTT
.,.,TRBJ2-1,TRBV6-1,CASSEGDEQFF,TGTGCCAGCAGTGAGGGGGATGAGCAGTTCTTC
.,.,TRBJ1-1,TRBV27,CASSRVPSPEAFF,TGTGCCAGCAGCCGAGTTCCCAGTCCTGAAGCTTTCTTT
TRBD2,once,TRBJ2-1,TRBV9,CASSAHGLAGDIEQFF,TGTGCCAGCAGCGCCCATGGGCTAGCGGGAGATATTGAGCAGTTCTTC
.,.,TRBJ1-5,TRBV7-2,CASSSMVGMDQPQHF,TGTGCCAGCAGCTCGATGGTAGGTATGGATCAGCCCCAGCATTTT
.,once,TRBJ2-3,TRBV29-1,CSVWDFTDTQYF,TGCAGCGTTTGGGATTTCACAGATACGCAGTATTTT
.,.,TRBJ2-1,TRBV11-1,CASSPRYGEQFF,TGTGCCAGCAGCCCGCGCTACGGGGAGCAGTTCTTC
.,.,TRBJ2-5,TRBV11-1,CASSWEETQYF,TGTGCCAGCAGCTGGGAAGAGACCCAGTACTTC
.,.,TRBJ2-2,TRBV18,CASSPRTGELFF,TGTGCCAGCTCACCCAGGACCGGGGAGCTGTTTTTT
.,.,TRBJ2-3,TRBV2,CAIQKYTDTQYF,TGTGCCATTCAAAAATACACAGATACGCAGTATTTT